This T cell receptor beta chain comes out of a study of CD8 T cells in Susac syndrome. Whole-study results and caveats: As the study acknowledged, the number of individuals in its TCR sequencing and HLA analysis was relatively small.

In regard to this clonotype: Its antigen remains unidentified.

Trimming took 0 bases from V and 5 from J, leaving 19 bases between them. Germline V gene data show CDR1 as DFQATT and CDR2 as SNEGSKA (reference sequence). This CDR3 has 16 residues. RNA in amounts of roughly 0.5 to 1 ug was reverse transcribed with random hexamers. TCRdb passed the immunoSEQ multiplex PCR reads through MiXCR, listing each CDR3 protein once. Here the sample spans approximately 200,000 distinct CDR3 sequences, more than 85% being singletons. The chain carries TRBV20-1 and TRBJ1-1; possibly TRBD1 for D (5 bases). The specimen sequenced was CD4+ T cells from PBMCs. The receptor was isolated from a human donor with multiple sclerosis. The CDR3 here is CSARDRDRNGKTEAFF. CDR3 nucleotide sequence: TGCAGTGCTAGAGACCGGGACCGCAACGGGAAGACTGAAGCTTTCTTT.